This TCR beta chain was sequenced in a study of T cell responses to AZD1222 COVID-19 vaccine (dated by TCRdb to 2020 to 2023). About the full investigation: AZD1222 recipients whose second dose came at about 4 weeks and those whose second dose came at about 12 weeks were combined into one group, since spike-specific TCR depth and breadth did not differ between the two schedules. TCR sequencing was performed for 230 to 250 trial participants, of whom 207 were given two doses of AZD1222 and some 26 were given two doses of MenACWY control vaccine. Trial participants were enrolled by age into 18-55, 56-69 and 70-plus year subgroups, with about 150, 28 and 57 TCR-sequenced participants respectively. Overall study outcomes, separate from this receptor: Epitopes outside the regions mutated in the B.1.351 and B.1.1.7 variants were reportedly recognized by nearly half of the unique spike-specific TCRs. The vaccine-associated CD4 TCRs covered the entire spike protein, and the dominant responses fell in regions 160-218 and 743-854. In the small 56-69-year group, the increase in depth fell short of significance, most likely because of low power. A significant rise in spike-specific TCR breadth and depth was observed after two AZD1222 doses relative to day 0 and relative to MenACWY recipients. Most participants were white British and females outnumbered males, and the authors suggested that clonal diversity may have been underestimated. Because no day 14 peak-response samples were available, repertoires were characterized only after the peak T cell response. Conclusions about previously exposed vaccinees are limited, since just five or six AZD1222 recipients were seropositive for SARS-CoV-2 at baseline.

The CDR3 regions of human TCRbeta chains were analyzed by immunosequencing. Per the source publication's procedure: Repertoire TCRs were checked for matches against a reference library of SARS-CoV-2-specific TCRs that had been generated using the MIRA antigen-specificity platform. Breadth meant the fraction of unique TCRs that were SARS-CoV-2-associated, whereas depth meant the fraction of total T cells that were SARS-CoV-2-associated. Using the MIRA data, every spike-specific TCR was mapped to the spike region that the TCR reacted to and assigned to either a CD4 or a CD8 class. Log10-transformed breadth and depth values were compared by one-way ANOVA with Sidak's multiple comparisons tests. TCRdb mirrors the immuneACCESS table, restricted to in-frame sequences. Some clones are absent from its copies; in checked studies, under half trace to an unresolved V gene, and the reason for the others is unknown. V, J and clone size derive from that table, while D and trimming were established from the DNA sequence. In this sample the table shows over 130,000 clones, just over 85% of which occur a single time. Of the sample, roughly 3.8% is held by the ten largest clones.

V is clipped by 3 bases and J by 7 bases, and the sequence between their germline boundaries is 16 bases long. From its cysteine to its phenylalanine, the CDR3 spans 13 amino acids. This entry keeps only the CDR3 DNA: 39 bases, framed from base 1. CDR1 GTSNPN and CDR2 SVGIG are derived from the germline V gene (reference sequence). As concerns this clone: Its antigen is not yet known. Per-base quality was not reported, and no clone a single base away is much larger than it.

The meaning of the sample's time point label: baseline before first vaccination. Samples from vaccinated people were obtained from the UK trials COV001 and COV002, which included a single-blind randomized controlled phase 2/3 trial of AZD1222 (ChAdOx1 nCoV-19) in healthy adults. Trial participant PBMC samples were collected at day 0 and day 28 after the second dose for TCRbeta chain sequencing. The receptor was isolated from an adult in good health. The V and J segments used are TRBV30 and TRBJ2-7; the best D guess is TRBD1, with 5 bases matching. Sequenced here: peripheral blood, sampled on day 0 of AZD1222 vaccination. The CDR3 region reads CAWRDTRLREQYF. The sequenced DNA is TGTGCCTGGAGGGACACGCGTCTGAGAGAGCAGTACTTC.